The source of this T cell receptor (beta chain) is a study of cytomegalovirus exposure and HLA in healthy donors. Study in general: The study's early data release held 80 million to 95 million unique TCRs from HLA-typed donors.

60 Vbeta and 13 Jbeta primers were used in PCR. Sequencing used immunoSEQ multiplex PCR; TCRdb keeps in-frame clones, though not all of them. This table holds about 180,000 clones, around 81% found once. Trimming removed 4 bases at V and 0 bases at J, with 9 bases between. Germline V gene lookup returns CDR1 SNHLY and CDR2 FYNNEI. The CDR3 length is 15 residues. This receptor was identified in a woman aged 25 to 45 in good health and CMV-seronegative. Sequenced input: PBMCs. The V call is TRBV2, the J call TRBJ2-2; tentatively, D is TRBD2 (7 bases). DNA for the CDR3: TGTGCCAGCAGTGGGGGGGGGCCGAACACCGGGGAGCTGTTTTTT. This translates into CASSGGGPNTGELFF.